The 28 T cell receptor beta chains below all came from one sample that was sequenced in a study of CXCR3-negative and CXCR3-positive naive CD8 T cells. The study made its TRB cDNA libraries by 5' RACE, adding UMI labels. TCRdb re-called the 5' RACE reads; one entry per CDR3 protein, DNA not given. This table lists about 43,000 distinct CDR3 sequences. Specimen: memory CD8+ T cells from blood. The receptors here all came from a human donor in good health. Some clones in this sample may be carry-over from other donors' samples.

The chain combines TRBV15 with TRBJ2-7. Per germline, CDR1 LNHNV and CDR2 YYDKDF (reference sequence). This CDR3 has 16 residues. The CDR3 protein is CATSRDGTGSSYEQYF.

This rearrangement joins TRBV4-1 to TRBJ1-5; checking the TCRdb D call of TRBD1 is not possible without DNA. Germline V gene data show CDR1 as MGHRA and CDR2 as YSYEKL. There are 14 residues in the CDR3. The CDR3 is CASSPPWGNQPQHF.

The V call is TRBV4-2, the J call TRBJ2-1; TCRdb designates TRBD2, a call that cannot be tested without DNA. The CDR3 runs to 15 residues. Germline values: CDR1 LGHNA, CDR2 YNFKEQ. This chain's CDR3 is CASSQDAGSYNEQFF.

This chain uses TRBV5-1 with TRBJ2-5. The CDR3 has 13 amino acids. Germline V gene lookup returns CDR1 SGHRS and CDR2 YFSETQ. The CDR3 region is CASSLTAEETQYF.

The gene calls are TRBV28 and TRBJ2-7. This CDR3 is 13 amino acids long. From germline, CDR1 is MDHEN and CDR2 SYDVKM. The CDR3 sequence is CASSLAGTHEQYF.

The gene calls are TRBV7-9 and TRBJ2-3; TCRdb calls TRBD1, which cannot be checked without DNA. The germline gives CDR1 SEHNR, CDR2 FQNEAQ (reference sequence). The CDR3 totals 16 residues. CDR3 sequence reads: CASSFSGTTAWYTQYF. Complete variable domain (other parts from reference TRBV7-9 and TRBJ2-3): DTGVSQNPRHKITKRGQNVTFRCDPISEHNRLYWYRQTLGQGPEFLTYFQNEAQLEKSRLLSDRFSAERPKGSFSTLEIQRTEQGDSAMYLCASSFSGTTAWYTQYFGPGTRLTVL.

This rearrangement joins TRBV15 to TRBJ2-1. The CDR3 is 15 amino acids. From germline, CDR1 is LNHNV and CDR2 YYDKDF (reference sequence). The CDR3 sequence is CATSSRTTQINEQFF.

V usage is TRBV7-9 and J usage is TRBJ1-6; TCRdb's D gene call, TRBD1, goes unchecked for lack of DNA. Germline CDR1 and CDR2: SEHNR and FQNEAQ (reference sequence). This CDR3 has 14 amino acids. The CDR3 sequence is CASSIGTVESPLHF.

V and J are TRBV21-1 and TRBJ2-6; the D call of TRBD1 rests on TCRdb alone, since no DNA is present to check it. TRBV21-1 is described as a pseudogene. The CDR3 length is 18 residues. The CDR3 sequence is CASSKTQTDSSGANVLTF.

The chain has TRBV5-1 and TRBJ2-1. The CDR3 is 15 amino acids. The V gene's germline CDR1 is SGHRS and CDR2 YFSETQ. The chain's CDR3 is CASRFRQDPYNEQFF.

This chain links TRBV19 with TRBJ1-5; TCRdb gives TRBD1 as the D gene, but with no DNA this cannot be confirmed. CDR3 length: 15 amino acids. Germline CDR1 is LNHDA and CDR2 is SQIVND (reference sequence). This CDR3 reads CASSPVWGVKQPQHF.

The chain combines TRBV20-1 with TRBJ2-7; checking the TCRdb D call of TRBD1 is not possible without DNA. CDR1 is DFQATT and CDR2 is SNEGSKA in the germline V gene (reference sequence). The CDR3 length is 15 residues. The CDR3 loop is CSARDLSGGPYEQYF.

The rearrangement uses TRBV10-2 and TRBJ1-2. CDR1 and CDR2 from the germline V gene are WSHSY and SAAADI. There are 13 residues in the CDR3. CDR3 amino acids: CACSDSRSYGYTF.

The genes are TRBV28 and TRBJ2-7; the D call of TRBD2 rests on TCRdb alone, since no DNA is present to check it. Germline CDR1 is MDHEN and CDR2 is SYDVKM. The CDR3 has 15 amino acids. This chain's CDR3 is CASSNSGRTTYEQYF.

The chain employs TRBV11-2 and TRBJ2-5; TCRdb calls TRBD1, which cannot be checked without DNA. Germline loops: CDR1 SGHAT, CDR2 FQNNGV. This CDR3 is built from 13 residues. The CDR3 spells CASSREVQETQYF.

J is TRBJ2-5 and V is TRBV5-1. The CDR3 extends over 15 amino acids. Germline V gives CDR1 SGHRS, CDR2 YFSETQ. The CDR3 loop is CASSPQGNGLETQYF.

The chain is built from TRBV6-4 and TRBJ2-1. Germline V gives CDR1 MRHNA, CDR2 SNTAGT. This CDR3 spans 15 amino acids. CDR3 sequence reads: CASSDDLDFPNEQFF.

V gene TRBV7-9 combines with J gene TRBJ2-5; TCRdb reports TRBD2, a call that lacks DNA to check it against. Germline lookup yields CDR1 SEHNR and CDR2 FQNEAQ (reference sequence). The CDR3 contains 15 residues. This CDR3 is CASSRGLPGEETQYF.

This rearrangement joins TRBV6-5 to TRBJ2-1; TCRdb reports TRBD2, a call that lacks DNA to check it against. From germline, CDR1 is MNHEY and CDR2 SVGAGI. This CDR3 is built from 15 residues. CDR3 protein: CASSRLAGIYNEQFF.

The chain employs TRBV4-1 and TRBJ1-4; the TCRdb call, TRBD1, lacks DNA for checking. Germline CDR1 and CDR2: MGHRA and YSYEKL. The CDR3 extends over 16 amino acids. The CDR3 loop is CASSDHEGATNEKLFF.

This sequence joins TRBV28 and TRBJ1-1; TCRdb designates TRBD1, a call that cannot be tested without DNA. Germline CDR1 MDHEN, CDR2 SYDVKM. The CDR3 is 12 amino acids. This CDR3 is CASSFAGFEAFF.

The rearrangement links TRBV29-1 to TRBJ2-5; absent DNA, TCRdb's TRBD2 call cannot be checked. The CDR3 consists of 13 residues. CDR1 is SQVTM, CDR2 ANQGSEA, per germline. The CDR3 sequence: CSVSGRDQETQYF.

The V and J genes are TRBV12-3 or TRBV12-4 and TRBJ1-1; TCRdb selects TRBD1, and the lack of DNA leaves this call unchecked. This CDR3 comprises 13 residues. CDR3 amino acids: CASSPSGRAEAFF.

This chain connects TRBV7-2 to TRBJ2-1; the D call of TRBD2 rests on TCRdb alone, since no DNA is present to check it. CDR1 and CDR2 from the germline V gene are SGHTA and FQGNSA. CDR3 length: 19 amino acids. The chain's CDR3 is CASSLARSLAGSSYNEQFF. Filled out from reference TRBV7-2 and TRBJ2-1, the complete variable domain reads GAGVSQSPSNKVTEKGKDVELRCDPISGHTALYWYRQSLGQGLEFLIYFQGNSAPDKSGLPSDRFSAERTGGSVSTLTIQRTQQEDSAVYLCASSLARSLAGSSYNEQFFGPGTRLTVL.

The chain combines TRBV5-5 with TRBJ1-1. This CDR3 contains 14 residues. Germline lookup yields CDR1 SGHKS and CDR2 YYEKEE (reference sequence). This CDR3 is CASSLRPGSTEAFF.

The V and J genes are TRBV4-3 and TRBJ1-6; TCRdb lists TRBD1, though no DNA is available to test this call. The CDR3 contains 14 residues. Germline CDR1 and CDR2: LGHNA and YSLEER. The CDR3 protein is CASSTRTDYSPLHF.

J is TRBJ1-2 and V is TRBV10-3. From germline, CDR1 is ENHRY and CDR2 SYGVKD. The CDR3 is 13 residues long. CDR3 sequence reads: CASRTDGPYGYTF.

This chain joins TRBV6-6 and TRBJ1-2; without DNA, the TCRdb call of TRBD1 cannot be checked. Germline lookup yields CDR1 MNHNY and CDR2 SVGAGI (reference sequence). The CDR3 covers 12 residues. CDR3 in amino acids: CASSLTTDSYTF.